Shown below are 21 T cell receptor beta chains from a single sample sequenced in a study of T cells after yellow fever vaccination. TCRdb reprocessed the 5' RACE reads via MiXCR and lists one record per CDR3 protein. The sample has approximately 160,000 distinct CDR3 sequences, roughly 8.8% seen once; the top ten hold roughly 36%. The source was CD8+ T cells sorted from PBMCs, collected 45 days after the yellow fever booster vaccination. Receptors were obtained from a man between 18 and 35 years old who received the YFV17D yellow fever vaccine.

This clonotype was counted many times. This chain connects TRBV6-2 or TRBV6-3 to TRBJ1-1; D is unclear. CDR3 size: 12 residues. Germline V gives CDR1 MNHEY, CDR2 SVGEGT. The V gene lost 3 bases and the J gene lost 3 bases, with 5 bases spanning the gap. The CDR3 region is CASSYADTEAFF. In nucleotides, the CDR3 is TGTGCCAGCAGTTATGCCGACACTGAAGCTTTCTTT.

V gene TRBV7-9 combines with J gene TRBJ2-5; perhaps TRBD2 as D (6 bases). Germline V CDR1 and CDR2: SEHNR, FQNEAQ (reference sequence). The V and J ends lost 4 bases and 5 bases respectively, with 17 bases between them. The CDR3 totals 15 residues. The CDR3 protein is CASSSSGPLDETQYF. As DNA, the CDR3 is TGTGCCAGCAGCTCGAGCGGGCCCCTAGATGAGACCCAGTACTTC.

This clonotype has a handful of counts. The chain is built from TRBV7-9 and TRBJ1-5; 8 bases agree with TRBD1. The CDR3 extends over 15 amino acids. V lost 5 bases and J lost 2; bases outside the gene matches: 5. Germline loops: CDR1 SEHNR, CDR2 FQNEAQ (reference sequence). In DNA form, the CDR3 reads TGTGCCAGCAGCAAGGACAGGGACGGCAATCAGCCCCAGCATTTT. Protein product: CASSKDRDGNQPQHF.

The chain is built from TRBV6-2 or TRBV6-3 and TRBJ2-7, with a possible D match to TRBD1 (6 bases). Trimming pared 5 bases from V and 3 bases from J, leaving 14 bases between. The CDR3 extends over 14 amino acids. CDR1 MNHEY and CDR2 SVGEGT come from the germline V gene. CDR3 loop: CASSLQGMVYEQYV. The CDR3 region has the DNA TGTGCCAGCAGTCTTCAGGGGATGGTCTACGAGCAGTACGTC.

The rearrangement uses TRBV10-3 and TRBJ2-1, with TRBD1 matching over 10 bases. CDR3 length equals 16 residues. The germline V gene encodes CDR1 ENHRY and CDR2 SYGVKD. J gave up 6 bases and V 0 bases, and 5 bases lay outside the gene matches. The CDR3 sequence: CAISESRGQGRNEQFF. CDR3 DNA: TGTGCCATCAGTGAGTCGAGGGGACAGGGGCGCAATGAGCAGTTCTTC.

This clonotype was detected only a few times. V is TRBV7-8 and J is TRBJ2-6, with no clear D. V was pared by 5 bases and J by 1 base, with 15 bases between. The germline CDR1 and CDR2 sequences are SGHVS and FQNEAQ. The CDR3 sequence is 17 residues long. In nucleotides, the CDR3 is TGTGCCAGCAGCCCAGACTGGGGAAGATCTGGGGCCAACGTCCTGACTTTC. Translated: CASSPDWGRSGANVLTF. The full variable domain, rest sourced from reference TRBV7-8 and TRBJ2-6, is GAGVSQSPRYKVAKRGQDVALRCDPISGHVSLFWYQQALGQGPEFLTYFQNEAQLDKSGLPSDRFFAERPEGSVSTLKIQRTQQEDSAVYLCASSPDWGRSGANVLTFGAGSRLTVL.

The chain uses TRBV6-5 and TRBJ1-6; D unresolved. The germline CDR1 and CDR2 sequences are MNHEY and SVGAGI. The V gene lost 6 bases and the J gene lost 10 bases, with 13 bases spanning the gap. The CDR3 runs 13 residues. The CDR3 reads CASSLGYRSPLHF. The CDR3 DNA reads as TGTGCCAGCAGCCTCGGTTATCGGTCACCCCTCCACTTT.

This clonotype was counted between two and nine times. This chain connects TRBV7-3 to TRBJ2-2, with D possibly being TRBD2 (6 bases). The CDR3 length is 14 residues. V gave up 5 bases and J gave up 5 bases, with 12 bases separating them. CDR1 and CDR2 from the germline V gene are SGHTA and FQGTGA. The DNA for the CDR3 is TGTGCCAGCAGCCTCCCCGGGGGAACCGGGGAGCTGTTTTTT. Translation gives CASSLPGGTGELFF.

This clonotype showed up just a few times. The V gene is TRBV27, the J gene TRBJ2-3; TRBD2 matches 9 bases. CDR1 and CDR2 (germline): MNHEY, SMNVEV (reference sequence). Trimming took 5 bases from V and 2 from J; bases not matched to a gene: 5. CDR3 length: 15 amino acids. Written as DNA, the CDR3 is TGTGCCAGCAGTGCGACTAGCGGATACACAGATACGCAGTATTTT. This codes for CASSATSGYTDTQYF.

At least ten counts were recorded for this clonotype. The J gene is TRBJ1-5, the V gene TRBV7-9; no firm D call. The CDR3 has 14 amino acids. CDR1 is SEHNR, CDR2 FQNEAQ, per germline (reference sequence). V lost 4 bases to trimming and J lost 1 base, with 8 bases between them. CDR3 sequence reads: CASSWGRSNQPQHF. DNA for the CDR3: TGTGCCAGCAGCTGGGGTAGGAGCAATCAGCCCCAGCATTTT. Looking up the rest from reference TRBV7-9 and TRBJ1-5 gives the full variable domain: DTGVSQNPRHKITKRGQNVTFRCDPISEHNRLYWYRQTLGQGPEFLTYFQNEAQLEKSRLLSDRFSAERPKGSFSTLEIQRTEQGDSAMYLCASSWGRSNQPQHFGDGTRLSIL.

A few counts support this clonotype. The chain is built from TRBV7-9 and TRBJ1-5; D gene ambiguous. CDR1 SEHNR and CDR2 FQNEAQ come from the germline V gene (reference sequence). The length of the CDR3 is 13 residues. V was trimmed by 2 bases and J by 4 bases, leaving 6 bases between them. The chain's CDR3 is CASSLWENQPQHF. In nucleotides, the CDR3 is TGTGCCAGCAGCTTATGGGAGAATCAGCCCCAGCATTTT.

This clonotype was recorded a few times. CDR3 in amino acids: CAISVSQTGPGNTGELFF. CDR3 bases: TGTGCCATCAGTGTTAGCCAGACAGGGCCCGGGAACACCGGGGAGCTGTTTTTT. The chain links TRBV10-3 to TRBJ2-2; 7 nucleotides agree with TRBD1. The V and J ends lost 4 bases and 1 base, in that order; junction bases with no gene match: 12. The germline CDR1 and CDR2 sequences are ENHRY and SYGVKD. The CDR3 sequence is 18 residues long.

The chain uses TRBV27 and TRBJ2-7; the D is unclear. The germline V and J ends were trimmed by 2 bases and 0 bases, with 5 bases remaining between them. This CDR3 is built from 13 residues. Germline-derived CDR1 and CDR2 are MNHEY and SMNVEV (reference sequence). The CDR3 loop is CASSLRASYEQYF. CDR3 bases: TGTGCCAGCAGTTTAAGGGCCTCCTACGAGCAGTACTTC.

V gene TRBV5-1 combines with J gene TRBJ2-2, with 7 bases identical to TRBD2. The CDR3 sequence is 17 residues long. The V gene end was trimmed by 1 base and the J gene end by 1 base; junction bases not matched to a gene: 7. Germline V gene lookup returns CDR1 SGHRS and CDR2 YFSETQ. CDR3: CASSLRGPSGNTGELFF. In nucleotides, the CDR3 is TGCGCCAGCAGCTTGAGGGGTCCTAGCGGGAACACCGGGGAGCTGTTTTTT.

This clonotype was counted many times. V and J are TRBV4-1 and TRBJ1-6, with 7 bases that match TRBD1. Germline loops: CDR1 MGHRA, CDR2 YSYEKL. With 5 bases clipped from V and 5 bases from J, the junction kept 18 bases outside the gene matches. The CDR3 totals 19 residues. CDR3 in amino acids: CASSYRRGGKGADNSPLHF. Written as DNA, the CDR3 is TGCGCCAGCAGCTACCGAAGGGGGGGAAAGGGGGCTGATAATTCACCCCTCCACTTT.

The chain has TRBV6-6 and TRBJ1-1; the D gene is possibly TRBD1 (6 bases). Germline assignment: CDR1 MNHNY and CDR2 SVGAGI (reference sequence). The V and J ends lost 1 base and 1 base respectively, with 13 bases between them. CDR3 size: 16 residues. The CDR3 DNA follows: TGTGCCAGCAGTTACTGGACAGATGTCGAGAACACTGAAGCTTTCTTT. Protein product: CASSYWTDVENTEAFF.

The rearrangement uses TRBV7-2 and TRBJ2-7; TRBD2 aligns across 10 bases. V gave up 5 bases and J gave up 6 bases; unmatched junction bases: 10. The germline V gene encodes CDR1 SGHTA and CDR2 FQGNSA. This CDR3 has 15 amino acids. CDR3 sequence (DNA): TGTGCCAGCAGCCCTAAGGTAGTAGCGGGGGGCGAGCAGTACTTC. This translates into CASSPKVVAGGEQYF.

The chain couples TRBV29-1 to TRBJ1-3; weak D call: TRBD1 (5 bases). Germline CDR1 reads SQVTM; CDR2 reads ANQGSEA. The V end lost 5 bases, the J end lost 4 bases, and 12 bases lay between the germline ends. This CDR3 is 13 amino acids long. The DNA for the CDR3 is TGCAGCGTTCGGGACGGAATCGGAAACACCATATATTTT. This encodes CSVRDGIGNTIYF.

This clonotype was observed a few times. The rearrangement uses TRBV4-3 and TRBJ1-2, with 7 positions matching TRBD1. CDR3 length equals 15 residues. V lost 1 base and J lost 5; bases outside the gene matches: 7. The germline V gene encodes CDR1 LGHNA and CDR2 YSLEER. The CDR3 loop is CASSQGGTAAYGYTF. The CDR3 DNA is TGCGCCAGCAGCCAAGGCGGGACAGCGGCATATGGCTACACCTTC.

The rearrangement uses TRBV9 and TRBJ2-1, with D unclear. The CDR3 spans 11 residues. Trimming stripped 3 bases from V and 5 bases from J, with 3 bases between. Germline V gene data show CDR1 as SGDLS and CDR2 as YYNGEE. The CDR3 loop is CASSGNNEQFF. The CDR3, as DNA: TGTGCCAGCAGCGGGAACAATGAGCAGTTCTTC.

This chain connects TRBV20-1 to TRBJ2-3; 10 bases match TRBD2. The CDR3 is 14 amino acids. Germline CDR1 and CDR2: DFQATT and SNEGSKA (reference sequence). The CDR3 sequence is CGRAGGPTADTQYF. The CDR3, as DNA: TGCGGGAGAGCGGGGGGGCCTACGGCAGATACGCAGTATTTT.